The rows below give T cell receptor beta chains drawn from one sample of a study of shared clonotypes between healthy human individuals. Sequenced by immunoSEQ multiplex PCR; TCRdb stores in-frame clones only, minus some. This sample yields some 2.1 million clones, of which just under 95% are seen a single time; 0.85% to 1.2% belongs to the top ten. Sequencing was carried out using naive CD8+ T cells sorted from blood. The origin of the receptors is a man aged 18 to 29 in good health. CDR3s include the opening cysteine and the closing phenylalanine or tryptophan. A D gene is named only where the DNA matches it firmly. Some rows mark clone size as missing; the rest say once, few, many or name a class of expanded clone.

NA,TRBJ2-1,NA,TRBV9,TGTGCCAGCAGCGTAGTGGGGCCAGCCCTGTTCGATGAGCAGTTCTTC,CASSVVGPALFDEQFF
NA,TRBJ2-3,TRBD2,TRBV9,TGTGCCAGCAGCGGGGGCGGGAGTGCGGCAGATACGCAGTATTTT,CASSGGGSAADTQYF
NA,TRBJ1-1,NA,TRBV27,TGTGCCAGCAGTGGGGGAGGGGCTGAAGCTTTCTTT,CASSGGGAEAFF
NA,TRBJ2-7,NA,TRBV27,TGTGCCAGCGGTTGGACAGACTCCTACGAGCAGTACTTC,CASGWTDSYEQYF
NA,TRBJ2-7,NA,TRBV28,TGTGCCAGCAGTTTTCAAGGGATGCTTAACGAGCAGTACTTC,CASSFQGMLNEQYF
NA,TRBJ1-1,NA,TRBV7-2,TGTGCCAGCGGACCGGGGACAGAAGCTTTCTTT,CASGPGTEAFF
NA,TRBJ2-7,NA,TRBV28,TGTGCCAGCGCTTCGGAATCAGAGACTTACGAGCAGTACTTC,CASASESETYEQYF
NA,TRBJ1-2,NA,TRBV27,TGTGCCAGCAGTTTACGTGTCGGGGGCTATGGCTACACCTTC,CASSLRVGGYGYTF
NA,TRBJ2-7,NA,TRBV6-1,TGTGCCAGCAGTGAACTTGGACTTACCTACGAGCAGTACTTC,CASSELGLTYEQYF
NA,TRBJ2-1,NA,TRBV6-1,TGTGCCAGCAGTCCTAGGCAGGGTTGGAATGAGCAGTTCTTC,CASSPRQGWNEQFF
NA,TRBJ2-7,NA,TRBV21-1,TGTGCCAGCAGCACCCACCCCGAGGCGGAAAGCTCCTACGAGCAGTACTTC,CASSTHPEAESSYEQYF
NA,TRBJ2-3,NA,TRBV27,TGTGCCAGCAGTTTATCTTGGGGGGCTAGGACAGATACGCAGTATTTT,CASSLSWGARTDTQYF
NA,TRBJ2-2,NA,TRBV18,TGTGCCAGCTCACGGGACCCTGTGAACACCGGGGAGCTGTTTTTT,CASSRDPVNTGELFF
few,TRBJ1-5,NA,TRBV30,TGTGCCTGGAGTGTGGGAGGTGAGCCCCAGCATTTT,CAWSVGGEPQHF
NA,TRBJ1-3,NA,TRBV6-1,TGTGCCAGCAGTGAAGTCGACGCAGGGATCGGAAACACCATATATTTT,CASSEVDAGIGNTIYF
few,TRBJ1-2,NA,TRBV6-5,TGTGCCAGCAGTTACCGGGATGGCTACACCTTC,CASSYRDGYTF
once,TRBJ2-3,TRBD2,TRBV7-2,TGTGCCAGCAGCTTTATACTAGCGGGAGCAGATACGCAGTATTTT,CASSFILAGADTQYF
once,TRBJ2-7,NA,TRBV18,TGTGCCAGCTCACCAGAACTGGGGAGATCCTACGAGCAGTACTTC,CASSPELGRSYEQYF
NA,TRBJ1-3,NA,TRBV5-4,TGTGCCAGCAGCTTGGATCGAAACACCATATATTTT,CASSLDRNTIYF
NA,TRBJ1-1,NA,TRBV30,TGTGCCTGGAGTGTATCGGACCGGATGGACACTGAAGCTTTCTTT,CAWSVSDRMDTEAFF
NA,TRBJ2-1,NA,TRBV2,TGTGCCAGCAATGACGGCAGCAGCTCCTACAATGAGCAGTTCTTC,CASNDGSSSYNEQFF
NA,TRBJ2-1,NA,TRBV5-1,TGCGCCAGCAGCTTCTCCAGGGCTGATGAGCAGTTCTTC,CASSFSRADEQFF
NA,TRBJ2-4,NA,TRBV5-1,TGCGCCAGCAGCTTGGGTCAAGTCCGAGCCAAAAACATTCAGTACTTC,CASSLGQVRAKNIQYF
NA,TRBJ2-2,TRBD1,TRBV2,TGTGCCAGCAGGGAGACAGGGTGGACCGGGGAGCTGTTTTTT,CASRETGWTGELFF
NA,TRBJ2-2,TRBD2,TRBV11-2,TGTGCCAGCAGCACCACAAGCGGGAGGCGGAACACCGGGGAGCTGTTTTTT,CASSTTSGRRNTGELFF
NA,TRBJ1-5,NA,TRBV6-1,TGTGCCAGCAGTGATTGGGGAGGGCGGAATCAGCCCCAGCATTTT,CASSDWGGRNQPQHF
NA,TRBJ1-1,NA,TRBV4-1,TGCGCCAGCAGCCAAGACGACAAGTGGGGGAACACTGAAGCTTTCTTT,CASSQDDKWGNTEAFF
NA,TRBJ2-5,NA,TRBV7-6,TGTGCCAGCACCCAACTTTCGGCTCCACAAGAGACCCAGTACTTC,CASTQLSAPQETQYF
NA,TRBJ2-3,NA,TRBV19,TGTGCCAGTAGTATAAGTAAGGGTGGCACAGATACGCAGTATTTT,CASSISKGGTDTQYF
NA,TRBJ2-3,NA,TRBV4-1,TGCGCCAGCAGCCAAGTAGTGGGGGGAGATACGCAGTATTTT,CASSQVVGGDTQYF
NA,TRBJ2-5,NA,TRBV12-2,TGTGCAAGTCGCTTCCTTGGACTAGCGGGAGAGACCCAGTACTTC,CASRFLGLAGETQYF
NA,TRBJ2-1,TRBD1,TRBV7-6,TGTGCCAGCACCCCAAGCCCGAGACAGGGGAGCGATGAGCAGTTCTTC,CASTPSPRQGSDEQFF
NA,TRBJ2-3,NA,TRBV19,TGTGCCAGTAGTATAGGGGCAGGGACAGATACGCAGTATTTT,CASSIGAGTDTQYF
NA,TRBJ2-1,TRBD2,TRBV19,TGTGCCAGTAGTGGCCGGGAGGGTTATTTGGGCAATGAGCAGTTCTTC,CASSGREGYLGNEQFF
NA,TRBJ1-1,TRBD1,TRBV28,TGTGCCAGCAGTTTCCCCCTCGATCCAGGGGGCGCTCAAGCTTTCTTT,CASSFPLDPGGAQAFF
NA,TRBJ2-1,NA,TRBV7-3,TGTGCCAGCAGCCTGGGCAATGAGCAGTTCTTC,CASSLGNEQFF
NA,TRBJ2-2,NA,TRBV13,TGTGCCAGCAGCTTACGACTCACCCGCAGGACCGGGGAGCTGTTTTTT,CASSLRLTRRTGELFF